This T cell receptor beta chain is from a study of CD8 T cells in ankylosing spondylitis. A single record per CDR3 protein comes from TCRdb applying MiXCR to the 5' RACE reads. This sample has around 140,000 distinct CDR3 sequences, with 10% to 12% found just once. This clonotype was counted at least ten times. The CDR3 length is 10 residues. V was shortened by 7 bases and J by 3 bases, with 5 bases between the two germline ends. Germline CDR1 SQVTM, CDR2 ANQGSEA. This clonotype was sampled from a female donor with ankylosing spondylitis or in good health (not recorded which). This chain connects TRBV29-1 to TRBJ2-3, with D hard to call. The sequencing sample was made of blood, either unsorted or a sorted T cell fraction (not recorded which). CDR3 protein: CSGVTDTQYF. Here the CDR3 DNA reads TGCAGCGGAGTGACAGATACGCAGTATTTT.